Described below is a single T cell receptor beta chain sequence and its context. The antigen is undetermined. This may stem from a read error, because a much larger clone lies one nucleotide away. The template was RNA from unsorted bulk tissue. Donors were chemotherapy-naive, newly diagnosed lung cancer surgical patients in China, August–late 2014. Germline V gives CDR1 ENHRY, CDR2 SYGVKD. CDR3 length: 14 amino acids. With 5 bases clipped from V and 2 bases from J, the junction kept 3 bases outside the gene matches. The data were taken from a study of tumor and adjacent non-tumor tissue in lung cancer. The wider study: Histology: about a dozen adenocarcinoma, 2 squamous cell carcinoma, 1 small cell lung cancer. Broader study findings: Tumor tissue had significantly higher TCR diversity than normal lung.

TCRbeta libraries were built with three rounds of nested PCR, modified from ARM-PCR. TCRdb reanalysed the multiplex PCR reads using MiXCR and keeps one entry per CDR3 protein. The sample yields some 120,000 distinct CDR3 sequences, over 65% seen once. The chain recombines TRBV10-3 with TRBJ2-3; 8 bases are a match to TRBD2. The sample consisted of lung tumor tissue. The sequence was collected from a man aged 30-40 years with non-small cell lung cancer. The CDR3 DNA follows: TGTGCCATCAGTTCAGCGGGGGCCACAGATACGCAGTATTTT. This translates into CAISSAGATDTQYF.